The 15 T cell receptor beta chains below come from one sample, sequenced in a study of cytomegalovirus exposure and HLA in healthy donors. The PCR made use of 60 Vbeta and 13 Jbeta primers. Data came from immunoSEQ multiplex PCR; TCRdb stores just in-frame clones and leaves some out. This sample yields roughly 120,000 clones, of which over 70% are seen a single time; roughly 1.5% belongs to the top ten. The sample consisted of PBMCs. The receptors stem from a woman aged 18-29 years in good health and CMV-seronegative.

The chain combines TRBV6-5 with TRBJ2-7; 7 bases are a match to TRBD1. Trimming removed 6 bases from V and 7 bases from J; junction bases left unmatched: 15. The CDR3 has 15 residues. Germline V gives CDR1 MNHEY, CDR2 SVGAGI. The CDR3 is CASRGFNTGVGEQYF. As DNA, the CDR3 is TGTGCCAGCAGGGGGTTTAATACAGGGGTTGGTGAGCAGTACTTC.

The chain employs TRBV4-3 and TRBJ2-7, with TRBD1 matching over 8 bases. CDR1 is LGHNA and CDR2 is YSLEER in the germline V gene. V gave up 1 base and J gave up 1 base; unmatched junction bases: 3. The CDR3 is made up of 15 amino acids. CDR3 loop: CASSQGTGGSYEQYF. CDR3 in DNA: TGCGCCAGCAGCCAAGGAACAGGGGGTTCCTACGAGCAGTACTTC.

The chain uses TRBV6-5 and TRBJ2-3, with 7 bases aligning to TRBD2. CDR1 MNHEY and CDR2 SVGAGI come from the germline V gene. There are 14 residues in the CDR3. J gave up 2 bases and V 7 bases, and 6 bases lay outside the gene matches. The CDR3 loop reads CASILSGTTDTQYF. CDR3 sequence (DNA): TGTGCCAGCATCTTAAGCGGGACCACAGATACGCAGTATTTT.

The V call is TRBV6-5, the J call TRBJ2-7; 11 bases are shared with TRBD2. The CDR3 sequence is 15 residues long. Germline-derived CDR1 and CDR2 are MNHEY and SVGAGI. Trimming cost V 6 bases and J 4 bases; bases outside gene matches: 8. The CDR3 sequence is CASRLGGLAAYEQYF. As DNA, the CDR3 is TGTGCCAGCAGACTGGGGGGACTAGCGGCTTACGAGCAGTACTTC.

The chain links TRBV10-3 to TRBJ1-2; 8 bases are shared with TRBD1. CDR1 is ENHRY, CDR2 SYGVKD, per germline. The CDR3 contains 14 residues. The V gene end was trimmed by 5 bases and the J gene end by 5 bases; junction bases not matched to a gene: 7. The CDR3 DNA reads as TGTGCCATCAGTCCGGCGGGGACAGGTTATGGCTACACCTTC. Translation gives CAISPAGTGYGYTF.

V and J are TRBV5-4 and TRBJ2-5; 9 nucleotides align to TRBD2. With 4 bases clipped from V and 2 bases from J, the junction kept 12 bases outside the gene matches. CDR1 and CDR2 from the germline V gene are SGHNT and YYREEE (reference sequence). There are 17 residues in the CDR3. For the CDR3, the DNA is TGTGCCAGCAGCACCCGGGGTAGCGGGGGTCATCAAGAGACCCAGTACTTC. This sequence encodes CASSTRGSGGHQETQYF. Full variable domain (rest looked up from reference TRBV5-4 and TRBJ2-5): ETGVTQSPTHLIKTRGQQVTLRCSSQSGHNTVSWYQQALGQGPQFIFQYYREEENGRGNFPPRFSGLQFPNYSSELNVNALELDDSALYLCASSTRGSGGHQETQYFGPGTRLLVL.

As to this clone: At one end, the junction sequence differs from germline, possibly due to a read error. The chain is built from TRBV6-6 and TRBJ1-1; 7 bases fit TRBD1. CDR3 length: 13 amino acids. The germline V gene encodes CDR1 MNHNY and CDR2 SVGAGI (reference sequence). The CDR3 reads CASSEGAGTEALF. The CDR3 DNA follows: TGTGCCAGCAGTGAGGGGGCCGGCACTGAAGCTCTCTTT.

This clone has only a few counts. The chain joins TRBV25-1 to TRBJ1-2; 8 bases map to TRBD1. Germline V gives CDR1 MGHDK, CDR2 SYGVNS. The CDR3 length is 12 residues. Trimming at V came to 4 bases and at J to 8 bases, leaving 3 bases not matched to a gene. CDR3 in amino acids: CASSAGQGGYTF. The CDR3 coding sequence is TGTGCCAGCAGTGCCGGACAGGGAGGCTACACCTTC.

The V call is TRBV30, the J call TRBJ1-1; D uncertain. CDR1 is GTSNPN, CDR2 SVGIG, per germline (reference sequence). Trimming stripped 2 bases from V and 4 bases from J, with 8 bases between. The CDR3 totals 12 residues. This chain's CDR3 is CAWSLGGTEAFF. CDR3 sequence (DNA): TGTGCCTGGAGTCTAGGTGGCACTGAAGCTTTCTTT.

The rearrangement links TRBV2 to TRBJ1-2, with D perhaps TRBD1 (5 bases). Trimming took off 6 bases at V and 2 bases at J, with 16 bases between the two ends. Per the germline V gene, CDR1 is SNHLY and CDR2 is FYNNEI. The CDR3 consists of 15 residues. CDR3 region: CASRTNVRTNYGYTF. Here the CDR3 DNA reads TGTGCCAGCAGAACAAATGTGCGGACAAACTATGGCTACACCTTC.

CDR3 residues: CASSLKYAGDVEQYF. The CDR3 nucleotides read TGTGCCAGCAGCTTAAAGTATGCAGGGGACGTCGAGCAGTACTTC. J is TRBJ2-7 and V is TRBV13, with a weak D call TRBD1 (6 bases). The V gene lost 2 bases and the J gene lost 6 bases, with 17 bases spanning the gap. Per germline, CDR1 PRHDT and CDR2 FYEKMQ (reference sequence). This CDR3 is 15 amino acids long.

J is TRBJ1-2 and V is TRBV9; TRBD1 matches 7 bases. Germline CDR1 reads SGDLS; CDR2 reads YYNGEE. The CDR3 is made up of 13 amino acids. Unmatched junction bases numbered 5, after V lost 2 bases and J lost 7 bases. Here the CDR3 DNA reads TGTGCCAGCAGCGTGCAGGGGGTTTCTGGCTACACCTTC. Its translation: CASSVQGVSGYTF.

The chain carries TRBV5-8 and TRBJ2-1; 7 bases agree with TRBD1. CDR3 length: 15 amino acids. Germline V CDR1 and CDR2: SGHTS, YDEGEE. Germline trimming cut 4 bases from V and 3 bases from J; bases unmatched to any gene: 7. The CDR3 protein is CASSLRQGFYNEQFF. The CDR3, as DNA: TGTGCCAGCAGCCTACGACAGGGTTTCTACAATGAGCAGTTCTTC.

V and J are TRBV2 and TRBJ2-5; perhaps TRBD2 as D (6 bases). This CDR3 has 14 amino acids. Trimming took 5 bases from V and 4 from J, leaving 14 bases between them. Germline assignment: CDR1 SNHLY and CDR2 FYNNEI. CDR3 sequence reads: CASSLGLGGETQYF. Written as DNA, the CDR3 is TGTGCCAGCAGTCTCGGTCTGGGGGGAGAGACCCAGTACTTC. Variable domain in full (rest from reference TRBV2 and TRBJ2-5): EPEVTQTPSHQVTQMGQEVILRCVPISNHLYFYWYRQILGQKVEFLVSFYNNEISEKSEIFDDQFSVERPDGSNFTLKIRSTKLEDSAMYFCASSLGLGGETQYFGPGTRLLVL.

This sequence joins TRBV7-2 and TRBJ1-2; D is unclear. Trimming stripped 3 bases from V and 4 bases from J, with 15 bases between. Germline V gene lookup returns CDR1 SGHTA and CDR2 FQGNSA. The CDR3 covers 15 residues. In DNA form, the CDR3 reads TGTGCCAGCAGCTTCTCCTTTCCTACTCCCTATGGCTACACCTTC. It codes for CASSFSFPTPYGYTF.